The T cell receptor beta chain described here comes from a study of CD8 T cells in ankylosing spondylitis. The study's findings and limits: The study identified a TCR beta motif of several highly homologous variants that appeared characteristic of ankylosing spondylitis blood. Before this, some motif variants had been reported in reactive arthritis synovial fluid and blood. Relatively rare in peripheral blood, disease-linked clones were also CD8+.

Generation of TCR beta libraries employed quantitative 5'-RACE incorporating molecular barcodes. TCRdb itself ran the 5' RACE reads through MiXCR, one entry per CDR3 protein. The sample holds approximately 550,000 distinct CDR3 sequences, about 12% seen once. V was cut by 0 bases and J by 3 bases, with 9 bases left in between. Germline CDR1 SGHVT, CDR2 SQSDAQ. The CDR3 totals 14 residues. About this clonotype: The antigen remains undetermined.

The chain carries TRBV7-4 and TRBJ2-7, with D perhaps matching TRBD1 or TRBD2 (5 bases each). The source is a male donor with ankylosing spondylitis. Sequenced input: blood, either unsorted or a sorted T cell fraction (not recorded which). CDR3 sequence reads: CASSLAGGIYEQYF. CDR3 sequence (DNA): TGTGCCAGCAGCTTAGCTGGGGGTATCTACGAGCAGTACTTC.